Described below is a single TCR beta chain sequence and its context. This sample was included in a study of cytomegalovirus exposure and HLA in healthy donors. This CDR3 has 14 amino acids. With 6 bases removed from V and 0 bases from J, the gap between germline ends came to 9 bases. The germline V gene has CDR1 SGHNT and CDR2 YENEEA. The PCR ran on 60 Vbeta and 13 Jbeta primers. Assay: immunoSEQ multiplex PCR; the TCRdb copy retains only in-frame clones and omits some. The sample comprises roughly 150,000 clones, under 90% of which are singletons, and approximately 2.7% rests with the top ten. V and J are TRBV11-3 and TRBJ1-3, with D uncertain. The sequenced sample consisted of PBMCs. The source of this sequence is a boy younger than 10 in good health and CMV-seronegative. The CDR3 here is CASSRLASGNTIYF. CDR3 nucleotide sequence: TGTGCCAGCAGTCGCCTGGCCTCTGGAAACACCATATATTTT.